A selection of T cell receptor beta chains follows, all from one sample in a study of molecular identifiers for immune sequencing clone quantification. TCRdb reprocessed the PCR reads with MiXCR, giving one entry per CDR3 protein. The sample has some 2,300 distinct CDR3 sequences; about 23% are singletons. The specimen sequenced was naive CD8+ T cells from blood, with Jurkat cell RNA spiked in. Source of these receptors: a human donor in good health. Some libraries in this study had Jurkat cell RNA spiked in. Each CDR3 is given with its conserved first and last residue. The order of the fields is J gene, clone size, D gene, V gene, CDR3 protein, CDR3 DNA. A D gene is named only where the DNA matches it firmly. Clone size is given for some rows only: seen once, a few or many times, or a class if the clone is expanded.

TRBJ2-2 medium-sized - TRBV11-2 CASSPRTLVGYTGELFF TGTGCCAGCAGCCCGAGGACCCTAGTCGGGTACACCGGGGAGCTGTTTTTT
TRBJ2-5 medium-sized TRBD2 TRBV20-1 CSARDVGLAEPTQYF TGCAGTGCTAGAGATGTGGGACTAGCGGAGCCGACCCAGTACTTC
TRBJ1-2 medium-sized - TRBV2 CASSEAGGSFGPNYGYTF TGTGCCAGCAGTGAAGCGGGGGGATCTTTTGGTCCTAACTATGGCTACACCTTC
TRBJ2-5 few - TRBV29-1 CSVELWNQETQYF TGCAGCGTTGAGCTTTGGAACCAAGAGACCCAGTACTTC
TRBJ2-2 medium-sized - TRBV27 CASSSTGELFF TGTGCCAGCAGTTCGACCGGGGAGCTGTTTTTT
TRBJ2-7 large - TRBV7-2 CASSLVGSGEQYF TGTGCCAGCAGCTTAGTAGGGTCCGGGGAGCAGTACTTC
TRBJ2-2 large TRBD1 TRBV9 CASRTGTGPTGELFF TGTGCCAGCAGAACCGGGACAGGGCCGACCGGGGAGCTGTTTTTT
TRBJ1-5 - TRBD1 TRBV23-1 CARVDRVVQPQHF TGCGCCCGGGTAGACAGGGTGGTTCAGCCCCAGCATTTT
TRBJ2-7 few TRBD2 TRBV29-1 CSVEHGTSLLRGQYF TGCAGCGTTGAACACGGGACTAGCTTACTACGAGGGCAGTACTTC
TRBJ2-1 - - TRBV28 CAIPMAGQNEQFF TGTGCCATCCCGATGGCAGGGCAGAACGAGCAGTTCTTC
TRBJ2-2 medium-sized - TRBV6-2/TRBV6-3 CASSYVGRGELFF TGTGCCAGCAGTTATGTCGGGCGCGGGGAGCTGTTTTTT
TRBJ2-2 - TRBD1 TRBV7-9 CASSIPTGVAGELFF TGTGCCAGCAGCATTCCCACAGGGGTGGCCGGGGAGCTGTTTTTT
TRBJ1-2 medium-sized - TRBV20-1 CSARDPGSYGYTF TGCAGTGCTAGAGATCCCGGATCCTATGGCTACACCTTC
TRBJ2-1 medium-sized - TRBV28 CASSPLGAYEQFF TGTGCCAGCAGCCCCCTGGGGGCATATGAGCAGTTCTTC
TRBJ2-2 few - TRBV23-1 CASSQCRQDVMYKTDTGELFF TGCGCCAGCAGTCAATGCAGACAGGACGTAATGTATAAGACGGACACCGGGGAGCTGTTTTTT
TRBJ2-1 large TRBD2 TRBV29-1 CSVEDSWAGGEFF TGCAGCGTTGAAGATTCTTGGGCGGGGGGGGAGTTCTTC
TRBJ1-5 medium-sized - TRBV7-8 CASSLFTNQPQHF TGTGCCAGCAGCTTATTTACGAATCAGCCCCAGCATTTT